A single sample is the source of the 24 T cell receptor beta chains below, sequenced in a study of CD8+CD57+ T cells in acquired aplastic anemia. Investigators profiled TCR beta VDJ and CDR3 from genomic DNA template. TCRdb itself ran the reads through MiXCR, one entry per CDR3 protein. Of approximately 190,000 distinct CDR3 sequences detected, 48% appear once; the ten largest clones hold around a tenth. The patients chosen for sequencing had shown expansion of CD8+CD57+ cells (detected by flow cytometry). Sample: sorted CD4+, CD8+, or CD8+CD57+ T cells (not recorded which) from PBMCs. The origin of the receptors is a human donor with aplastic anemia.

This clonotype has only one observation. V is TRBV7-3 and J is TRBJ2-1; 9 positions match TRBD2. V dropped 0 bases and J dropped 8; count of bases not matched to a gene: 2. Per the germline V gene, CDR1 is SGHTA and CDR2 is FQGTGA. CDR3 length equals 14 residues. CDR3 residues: CASSLTSGGDEQFF. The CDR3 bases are TGTGCCAGCAGCTTAACTAGCGGGGGCGATGAGCAGTTCTTC.

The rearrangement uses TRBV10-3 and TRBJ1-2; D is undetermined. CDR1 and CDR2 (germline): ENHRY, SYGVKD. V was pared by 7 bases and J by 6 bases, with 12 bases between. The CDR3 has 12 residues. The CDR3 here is CAIMSLGNGYTF. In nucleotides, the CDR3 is TGTGCCATCATGTCGTTGGGAAATGGCTACACCTTC.

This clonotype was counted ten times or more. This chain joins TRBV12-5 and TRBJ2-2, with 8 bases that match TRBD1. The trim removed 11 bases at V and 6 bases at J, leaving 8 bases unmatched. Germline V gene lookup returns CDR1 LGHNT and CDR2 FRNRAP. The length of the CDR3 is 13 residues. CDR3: CASQGAAPGELFF. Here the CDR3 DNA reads TGTGCTTCGCAGGGGGCTGCACCCGGGGAGCTGTTTTTT.

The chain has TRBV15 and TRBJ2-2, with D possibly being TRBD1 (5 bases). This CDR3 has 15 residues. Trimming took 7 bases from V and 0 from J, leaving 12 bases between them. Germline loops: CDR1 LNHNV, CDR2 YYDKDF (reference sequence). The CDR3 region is CATTSRVPNTGELFF. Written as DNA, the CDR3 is TGTGCCACCACCTCCAGGGTCCCGAACACCGGGGAGCTGTTTTTT.

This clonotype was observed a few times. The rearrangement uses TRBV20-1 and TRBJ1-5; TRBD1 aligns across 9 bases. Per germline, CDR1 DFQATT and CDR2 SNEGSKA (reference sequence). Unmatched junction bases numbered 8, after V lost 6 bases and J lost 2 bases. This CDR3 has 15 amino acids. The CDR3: CSAPQGANGNQPQHF. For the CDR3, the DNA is TGCAGTGCCCCACAGGGGGCTAATGGCAATCAGCCCCAGCATTTT.

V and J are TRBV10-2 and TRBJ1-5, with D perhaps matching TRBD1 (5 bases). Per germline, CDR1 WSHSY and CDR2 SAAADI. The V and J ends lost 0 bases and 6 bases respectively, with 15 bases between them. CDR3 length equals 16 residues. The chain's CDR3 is CASSESGGRGSQPQHF. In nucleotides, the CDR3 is TGCGCCAGCAGTGAGTCGGGCGGACGGGGGAGTCAGCCCCAGCATTTT.

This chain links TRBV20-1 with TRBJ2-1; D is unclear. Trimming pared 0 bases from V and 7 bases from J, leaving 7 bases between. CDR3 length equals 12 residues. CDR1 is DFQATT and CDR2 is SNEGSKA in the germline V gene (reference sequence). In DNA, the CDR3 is TGCAGTGCTAGAGATTTAGAAAATGAGCAGTTCTTC. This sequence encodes CSARDLENEQFF.

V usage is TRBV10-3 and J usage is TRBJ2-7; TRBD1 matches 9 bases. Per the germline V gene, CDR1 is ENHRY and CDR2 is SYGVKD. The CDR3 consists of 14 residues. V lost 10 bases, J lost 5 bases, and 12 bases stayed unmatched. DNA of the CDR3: TGTGCCACCACCGGGGGACGACAGGGGGACGAGCAGTACTTC. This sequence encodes CATTGGRQGDEQYF.

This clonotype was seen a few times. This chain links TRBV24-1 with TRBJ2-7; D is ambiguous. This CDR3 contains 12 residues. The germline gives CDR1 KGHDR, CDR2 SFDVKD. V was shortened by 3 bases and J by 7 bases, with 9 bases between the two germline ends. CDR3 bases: TGTGCCACCAGTGATACAAGGCGGGAGCAGTACTTC. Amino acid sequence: CATSDTRREQYF.

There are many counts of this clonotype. The CDR3 DNA reads as TGTGCCAGCAGCCAAGAAGGGGCGGCTGAGCAGTTCTTC. Protein: CASSQEGAAEQFF. The chain combines TRBV4-2 with TRBJ2-1; TRBD1 might be the D (5 bases). The CDR3 is 13 residues long. The germline V and J ends were trimmed by 0 bases and 9 bases, with 9 bases remaining between them. Germline V lookup: CDR1 LGHNA, CDR2 YNFKEQ.

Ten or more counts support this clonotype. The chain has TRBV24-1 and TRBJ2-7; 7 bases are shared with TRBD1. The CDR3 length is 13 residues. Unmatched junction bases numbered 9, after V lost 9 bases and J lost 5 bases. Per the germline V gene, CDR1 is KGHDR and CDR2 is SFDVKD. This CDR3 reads CATSLTGLHEQYF. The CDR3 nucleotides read TGTGCCACCTCCCTGACAGGGCTGCACGAGCAGTACTTC.

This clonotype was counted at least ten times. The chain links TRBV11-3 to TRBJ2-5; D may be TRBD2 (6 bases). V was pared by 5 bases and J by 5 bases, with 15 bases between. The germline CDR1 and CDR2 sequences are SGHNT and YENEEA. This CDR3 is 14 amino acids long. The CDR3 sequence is CASSIVGGYETQYF. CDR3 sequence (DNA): TGTGCCAGCAGCATTGTGGGGGGATACGAGACCCAGTACTTC.

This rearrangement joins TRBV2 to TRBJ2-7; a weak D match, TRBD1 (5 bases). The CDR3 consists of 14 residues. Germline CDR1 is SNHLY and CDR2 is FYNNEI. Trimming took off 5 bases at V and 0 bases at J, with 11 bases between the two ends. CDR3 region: CASSSGPPSYEQYF. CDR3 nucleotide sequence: TGTGCCAGCAGTTCAGGGCCCCCCTCCTACGAGCAGTACTTC. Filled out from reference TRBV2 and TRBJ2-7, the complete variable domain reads EPEVTQTPSHQVTQMGQEVILRCVPISNHLYFYWYRQILGQKVEFLVSFYNNEISEKSEIFDDQFSVERPDGSNFTLKIRSTKLEDSAMYFCASSSGPPSYEQYFGPGTRLTVT.

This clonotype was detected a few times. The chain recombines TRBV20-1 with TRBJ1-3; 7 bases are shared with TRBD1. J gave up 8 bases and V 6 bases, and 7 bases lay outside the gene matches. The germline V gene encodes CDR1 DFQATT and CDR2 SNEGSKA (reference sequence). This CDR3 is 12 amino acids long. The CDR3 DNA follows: TGCAGTGCCGAGGGGGCCGGGGACACCATATATTTT. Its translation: CSAEGAGDTIYF.

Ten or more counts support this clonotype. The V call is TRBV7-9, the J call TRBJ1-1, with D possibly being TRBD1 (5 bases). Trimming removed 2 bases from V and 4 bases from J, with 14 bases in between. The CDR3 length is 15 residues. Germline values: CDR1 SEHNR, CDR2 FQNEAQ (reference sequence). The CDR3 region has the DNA TGTGCCAGCAGCTTAAGGGAAAGGGGAGGCACTGAAGCTTTCTTT. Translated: CASSLRERGGTEAFF.

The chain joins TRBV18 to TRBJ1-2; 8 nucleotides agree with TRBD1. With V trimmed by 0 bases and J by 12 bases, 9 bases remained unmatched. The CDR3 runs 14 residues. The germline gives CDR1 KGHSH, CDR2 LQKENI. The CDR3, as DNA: TGTGCCAGCTCACCACCGACAGGGGCGCCCACTGACACCTTC. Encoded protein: CASSPPTGAPTDTF.

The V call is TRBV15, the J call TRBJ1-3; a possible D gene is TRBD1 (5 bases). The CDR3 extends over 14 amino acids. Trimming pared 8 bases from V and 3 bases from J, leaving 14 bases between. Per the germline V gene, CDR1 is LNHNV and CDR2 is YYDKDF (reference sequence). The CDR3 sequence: CATSDRMLGNTIYF. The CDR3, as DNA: TGTGCCACCTCAGACAGAATGCTTGGAAACACCATATATTTT.

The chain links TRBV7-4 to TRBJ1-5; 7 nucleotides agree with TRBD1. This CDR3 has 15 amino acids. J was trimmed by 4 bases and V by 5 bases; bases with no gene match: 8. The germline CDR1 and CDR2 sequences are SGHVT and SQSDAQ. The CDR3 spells CASSPPGQLNQPQHF. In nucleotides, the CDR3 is TGTGCCAGCAGCCCACCGGGACAGCTAAATCAGCCCCAGCATTTT. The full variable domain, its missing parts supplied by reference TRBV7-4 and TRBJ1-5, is GAGVSQSPRYKVAKRGRDVALRCDSISGHVTLYWYRQTLGQGSEVLTYSQSDAQRDKSGRPSGRFSAERPERSVSTLKIQRTEQGDSAVYLCASSPPGQLNQPQHFGDGTRLSIL.

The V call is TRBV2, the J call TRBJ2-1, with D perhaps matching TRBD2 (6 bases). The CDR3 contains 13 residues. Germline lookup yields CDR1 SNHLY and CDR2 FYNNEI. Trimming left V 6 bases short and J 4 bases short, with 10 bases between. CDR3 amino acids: CASRGDSYNEQFF. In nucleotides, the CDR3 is TGTGCCAGCAGGGGGGACTCGTACAATGAGCAGTTCTTC. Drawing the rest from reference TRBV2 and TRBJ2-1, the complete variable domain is EPEVTQTPSHQVTQMGQEVILRCVPISNHLYFYWYRQILGQKVEFLVSFYNNEISEKSEIFDDQFSVERPDGSNFTLKIRSTKLEDSAMYFCASRGDSYNEQFFGPGTRLTVL.

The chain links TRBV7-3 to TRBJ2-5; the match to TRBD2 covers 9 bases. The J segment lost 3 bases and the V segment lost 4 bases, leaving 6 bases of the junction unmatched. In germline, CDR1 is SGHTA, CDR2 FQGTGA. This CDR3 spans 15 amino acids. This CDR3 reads CASSSQGLAKETQYF. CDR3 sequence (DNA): TGTGCCAGCAGCTCACAAGGACTAGCGAAAGAGACCCAGTACTTC. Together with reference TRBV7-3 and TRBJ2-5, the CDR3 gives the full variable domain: GAGVSQTPSNKVTEKGKYVELRCDPISGHTALYWYRQSLGQGPEFLIYFQGTGAADDSGLPNDRFFAVRPEGSVSTLKIQRTERGDSAVYLCASSSQGLAKETQYFGPGTRLLVL.

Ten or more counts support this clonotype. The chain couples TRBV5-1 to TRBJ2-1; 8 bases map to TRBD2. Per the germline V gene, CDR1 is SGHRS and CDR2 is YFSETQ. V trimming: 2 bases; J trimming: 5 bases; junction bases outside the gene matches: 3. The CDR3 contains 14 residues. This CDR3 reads CASSLIAGNNEQFF. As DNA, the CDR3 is TGCGCCAGCAGCTTAATAGCGGGAAACAATGAGCAGTTCTTC. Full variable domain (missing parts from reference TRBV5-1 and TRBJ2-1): KAGVTQTPRYLIKTRGQQVTLSCSPISGHRSVSWYQQTPGQGLQFLFEYFSETQRNKGNFPGRFSGRQFSNSRSEMNVSTLELGDSALYLCASSLIAGNNEQFFGPGTRLTVL.

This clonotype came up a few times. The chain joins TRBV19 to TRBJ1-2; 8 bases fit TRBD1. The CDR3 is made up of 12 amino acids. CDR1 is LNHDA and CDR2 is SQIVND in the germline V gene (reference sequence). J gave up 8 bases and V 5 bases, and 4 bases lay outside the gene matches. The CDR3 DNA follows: TGTGCCAGTAGTGTGACAGGGGACGGCTACACCTTC. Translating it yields CASSVTGDGYTF.

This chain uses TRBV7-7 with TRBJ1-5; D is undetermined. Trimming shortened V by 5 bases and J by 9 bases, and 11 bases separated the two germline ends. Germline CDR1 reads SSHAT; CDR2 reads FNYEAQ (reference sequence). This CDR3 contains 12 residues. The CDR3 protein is CASSPFNGPQHF. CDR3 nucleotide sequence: TGTGCCAGCAGCCCCTTTAACGGGCCCCAGCATTTT.

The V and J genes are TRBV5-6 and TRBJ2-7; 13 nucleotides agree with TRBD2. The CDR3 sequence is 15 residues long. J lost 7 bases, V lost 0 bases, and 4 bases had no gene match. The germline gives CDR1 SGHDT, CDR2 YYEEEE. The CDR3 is CASSLDGLAGVEQYF. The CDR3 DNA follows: TGTGCCAGCAGCTTGGACGGACTAGCGGGAGTGGAGCAGTACTTC.